The 17 T cell receptor beta chains listed next were all sequenced from one sample in a study of blood T cell repertoires in COVID-19. Here immunoSEQ multiplex PCR was the method, and the copy in TCRdb shows in-frame clones only, minus some. The sample lists some 180,000 clones; more than 80% were seen once. The sample taken for sequencing was peripheral blood. These TCRs come from a human donor in a cohort sampled during active COVID-19.

The chain joins TRBV19 to TRBJ2-5; no reliable D call. The CDR3 has 12 residues. V was shortened by 0 bases and J by 5 bases, with 4 bases between the two germline ends. Germline V gene data show CDR1 as LNHDA and CDR2 as SQIVND (reference sequence). CDR3 sequence reads: CASSIDLETQYF. The CDR3, as DNA: TGTGCCAGTAGTATAGATCTGGAGACCCAGTACTTC.

V is TRBV2 and J is TRBJ1-1, with 7 positions matching TRBD1. This CDR3 region has 13 residues. The germline gives CDR1 SNHLY, CDR2 FYNNEI. After removal of 3 bases from V and 5 bases from J, the junction contained 3 bases not matched to a gene. CDR3 protein: CASSDTGETEAFF. DNA for the CDR3: TGTGCCAGCAGTGACACAGGGGAAACTGAAGCTTTCTTT.

The chain carries TRBV2 and TRBJ2-7, with TRBD1 identical over 10 bases. Losses at the gene ends were 5 bases for V and 4 bases for J; bases not matched to a gene: 5. The length of the CDR3 is 14 residues. Germline V gene data show CDR1 as SNHLY and CDR2 as FYNNEI. DNA of the CDR3: TGTGCCAGCAGTTATGGGACAGGGGAATACGAGCAGTACTTC. Its translation: CASSYGTGEYEQYF.

The chain employs TRBV4-1 and TRBJ2-3, with D perhaps matching TRBD2 (7 bases). V lost 3 bases and J lost 0, with 28 bases in between. Looked up from germline, CDR1 is MGHRA and CDR2 is YSYEKL. The CDR3 runs 21 residues. CDR3 in amino acids: CASSHGPGEKGGTSSTDTQYF. The CDR3 DNA is TGCGCCAGCAGCCACGGTCCCGGGGAAAAGGGGGGGACCTCTAGCACAGATACGCAGTATTTT.

The V and J genes are TRBV13 and TRBJ2-7; 13 bases map to TRBD2. CDR3 length equals 16 residues. Germline V gene lookup returns CDR1 PRHDT and CDR2 FYEKMQ (reference sequence). The junction had 9 bases not matched to a gene; V was cut back by 4 bases and J by 6 bases. The CDR3 protein is CASSSTSGGALIEQYF. In DNA form, the CDR3 reads TGTGCCAGCAGCTCAACTAGCGGGGGGGCGTTAATCGAGCAGTACTTC.

The genes are TRBV9 and TRBJ1-3; possibly TRBD1 for D (6 bases). The CDR3 is made up of 16 amino acids. The V end was cut by 0 bases, the J end by 3 bases, with 13 bases between. Germline CDR1 SGDLS, CDR2 YYNGEE. The CDR3 loop reads CASSVAGGGRGNTIYF. The CDR3 region has the DNA TGTGCCAGCAGCGTAGCTGGGGGGGGCCGTGGAAACACCATATATTTT.

The rearrangement joins TRBV7-9 to TRBJ2-1; TRBD2 might be the D (7 bases). The germline V and J ends were trimmed by 5 bases and 8 bases, with 22 bases remaining between them. The CDR3 consists of 16 residues. CDR1 and CDR2 (germline): SEHNR, FQNEAQ (reference sequence). The CDR3 DNA reads as TGTGCCAGCAGCCCTACGCTGCGGGGGCGCGGGTATGAGCAGTTCTTC. It translates to CASSPTLRGRGYEQFF.

The chain couples TRBV6-1 to TRBJ1-6; 7 bases map to TRBD1. The CDR3 contains 17 residues. CDR1 is MNHNS, CDR2 SASEGT, per germline. V gave up 2 bases and J gave up 6 bases; unmatched junction bases: 10. The CDR3 bases are TGTGCCAGCAGTGAATGGAACGAGGACAGGATTAATTCACCCCTCCACTTT. It translates to CASSEWNEDRINSPLHF.

This sequence joins TRBV15 and TRBJ2-7; no clear D. Germline assignment: CDR1 LNHNV and CDR2 YYDKDF (reference sequence). V shed 0 bases and J shed 2 bases, with 2 bases lying between them. The CDR3 runs to 12 residues. DNA for the CDR3: TGTGCCACCAGCAGAGATACCTACGAGCAGTACTTC. As protein: CATSRDTYEQYF.

The rearrangement joins TRBV5-1 to TRBJ1-2, with D perhaps matching TRBD1 (5 bases). The CDR3 consists of 13 residues. Trimming stripped 2 bases from V and 6 bases from J, with 11 bases between. Germline CDR1 reads SGHRS; CDR2 reads YFSETQ. As DNA, the CDR3 is TGCGCCAGCAGCTTCCAGGGATCTGATGGCTACACCTTC. Protein sequence: CASSFQGSDGYTF.

The chain recombines TRBV5-1 with TRBJ2-2; a weak D match, TRBD2 (5 bases). The V end was cut by 7 bases, the J end by 8 bases, with 9 bases between. This CDR3 comprises 11 residues. The V gene's germline CDR1 is SGHRS and CDR2 YFSETQ. CDR3: CASGSPGELFF. CDR3 coding DNA: TGCGCCAGCGGGAGCCCGGGGGAGCTGTTTTTT. Complete variable domain (other parts from reference TRBV5-1 and TRBJ2-2): KAGVTQTPRYLIKTRGQQVTLSCSPISGHRSVSWYQQTPGQGLQFLFEYFSETQRNKGNFPGRFSGRQFSNSRSEMNVSTLELGDSALYLCASGSPGELFFGEGSRLTVL.

The chain carries TRBV11-3 and TRBJ2-1, with 12 bases lining up with TRBD2. Trimming cost V 5 bases and J 8 bases; bases outside gene matches: 4. The CDR3 has 14 amino acids. The germline V gene has CDR1 SGHNT and CDR2 YENEEA. The CDR3 coding sequence is TGTGCCAGCAGCCGGGGACTAGCGGGCGATGAGCAGTTCTTC. It specifies CASSRGLAGDEQFF.

This chain joins TRBV11-2 and TRBJ1-3; 12 nucleotides match TRBD1. After removal of 4 bases from V and 3 bases from J, the junction contained 10 bases not matched to a gene. Germline lookup yields CDR1 SGHAT and CDR2 FQNNGV. There are 18 residues in the CDR3. The CDR3 coding sequence is TGTGCCAGCAGCTACAAAACCGGGACAGGGGGCAGTGGAAACACCATATATTTT. Its protein is CASSYKTGTGGSGNTIYF.

The V and J genes are TRBV19 and TRBJ1-5; D not resolved. The CDR3 runs 15 residues. V lost 3 bases, J lost 0 bases, and 9 bases lay in between. Looked up from germline, CDR1 is LNHDA and CDR2 is SQIVND (reference sequence). CDR3: CASSMGDYSNQPQHF. The CDR3 nucleotides are TGTGCCAGTAGTATGGGAGACTATAGCAATCAGCCCCAGCATTTT.

Comment on this clone: The junction differs from germline at one of its ends, possibly a read error. This CDR3 reads CASTLSSGGGYTF. CDR3 sequence (DNA): TGTGCCAGCACCTTATCGAGTGGAGGCGGCTACACCTTC. The genes are TRBV7-8 and TRBJ1-2; D ambiguous. This CDR3 has 13 residues. Germline V gene sequence: CDR1 SGHVS, CDR2 FQNEAQ.

V gene TRBV7-9 combines with J gene TRBJ1-5; D is perhaps TRBD1 (5 bases). Trimming pared 4 bases from V and 7 bases from J, leaving 23 bases between. The CDR3 spans 17 residues. Germline CDR1 reads SEHNR; CDR2 reads FQNEAQ (reference sequence). CDR3 amino acids: CASSYSATGLQPQPQHF. The DNA for the CDR3 is TGTGCCAGCAGCTACTCGGCAACAGGCCTACAGCCACAGCCCCAGCATTTT.

In DNA, the CDR3 is TGTGCCAGCGGTTATTTACAGGGGGCCTATGGCTACACCTTC. It encodes CASGYLQGAYGYTF. J is TRBJ1-2 and V is TRBV13, with 9 bases lining up with TRBD1. V was clipped by 8 bases and J by 4 bases; unmatched bases: 8. This CDR3 is 14 amino acids long. Germline values: CDR1 PRHDT, CDR2 FYEKMQ (reference sequence).